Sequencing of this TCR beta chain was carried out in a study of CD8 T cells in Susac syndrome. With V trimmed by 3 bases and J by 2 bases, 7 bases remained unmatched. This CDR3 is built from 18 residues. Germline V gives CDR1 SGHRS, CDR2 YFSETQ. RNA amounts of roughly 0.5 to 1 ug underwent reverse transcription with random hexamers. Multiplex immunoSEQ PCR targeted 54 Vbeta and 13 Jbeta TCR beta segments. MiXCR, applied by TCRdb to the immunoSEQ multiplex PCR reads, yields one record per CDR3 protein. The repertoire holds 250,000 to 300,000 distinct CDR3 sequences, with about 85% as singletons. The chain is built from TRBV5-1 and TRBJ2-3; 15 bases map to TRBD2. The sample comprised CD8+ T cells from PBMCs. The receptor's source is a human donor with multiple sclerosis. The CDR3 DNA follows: TGCGCCAGCAGCTACGGACTAGCGGGAGGGCCGCACACAGATACGCAGTATTTT. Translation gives CASSYGLAGGPHTDTQYF.